A selection of T cell receptor beta chains follows, all from one sample in a study of cytomegalovirus exposure and HLA in healthy donors. Measured with immunoSEQ multiplex PCR; TCRdb has only the in-frame clones, and not every one. The sample carries 90,000 or so clones, 85% recorded once. Sequencing input: PBMCs. These receptors were collected from a young man in good health and CMV-seropositive. Each CDR3 is given with its conserved first and last residue. The D gene is left open where the match is weak. The size of a clone is reported for some rows only, either as once, few or many, or as a class for expanded clones.

v_gene	d_gene	j_gene	abundance	CDR3nt	CDR3aa
TRBV2	TRBD1	TRBJ1-5	NA	TGTGCCAGCAGTAAACAGGGGGCTGGCAGGCAGCCCCAGCATTTT	CASSKQGAGRQPQHF
TRBV15	TRBD1	TRBJ2-6	NA	TGTGCCACCAGCAGAGACAGGGGGACTGGGGCCAACGTCCTGACTTTC	CATSRDRGTGANVLTF
TRBV6-1	NA	TRBJ2-7	once	TGTGCCGCCTTACAGACCCTTAACGACGAGCAGTACTTC	CAALQTLNDEQYF
TRBV6-1	TRBD1	TRBJ2-3	NA	TGTGCCAGCAGTGAGCTCAGGACAGGGGGCCTCGATACGCAGTATTTT	CASSELRTGGLDTQYF
TRBV5-1	NA	TRBJ2-3	NA	TGCGCCAGCATAGAGACTAGCACAGATACGCAGTATTTT	CASIETSTDTQYF
TRBV7-8	TRBD2	TRBJ2-3	NA	TGTGCCAGCAGCCCACCCCCCGGGACTACGAATCGTTCGCAGTATTTT	CASSPPPGTTNRSQYF
TRBV5-4	NA	TRBJ2-5	NA	TGTGCCAGCAGCGTCCCGCAAGAGACCCAGTACTTC	CASSVPQETQYF
TRBV7-6	NA	TRBJ2-7	NA	TGTGCCAGCAGCTTAGTAGATGCACAGGGCTACGAGCAGTACTTC	CASSLVDAQGYEQYF
TRBV29-1	TRBD2	TRBJ2-3	NA	TGCAGCGTTGAAAACTGGGCTAGCGGGAGAATAGATACGCAGTATTTT	CSVENWASGRIDTQYF
TRBV7-9	NA	TRBJ2-3	NA	TGTGCCAGCAGCTTAGTGGGGACTTCCACTCAACCCACAGATACGCAGTATTTT	CASSLVGTSTQPTDTQYF
TRBV4-1	TRBD2	TRBJ2-1	NA	TGCGCCAGCAGCCAAGTGGCGGGAGCCAACAATGAGCAGTTCTTC	CASSQVAGANNEQFF
TRBV2	TRBD1	TRBJ2-2	NA	TGTGCCAGCAGTGCACAGGGGGCGGACACCGGGGAGCTGTTTTTT	CASSAQGADTGELFF
TRBV7-6	NA	TRBJ2-1	NA	TGTGCCAGCAGCTTAGCCCGGGGATTGTACAATGAGCAGTTCTTC	CASSLARGLYNEQFF
TRBV7-9	NA	TRBJ2-3	few	TGTGCGACAGGCAAGCGGCTCACAGATACGCAGTATTTT	CATGKRLTDTQYF
TRBV11-1	TRBD2	TRBJ2-3	NA	TGTGCCAGCAGCTCCGGGACTAGCGGGAGCTCGCAGTATTTT	CASSSGTSGSSQYF
TRBV5-1	TRBD2	TRBJ2-3	NA	TGCGCCAGCAGCTTGGTTTCTCTAGCGGGAGATCCGACGCAGTATTTT	CASSLVSLAGDPTQYF
TRBV2	NA	TRBJ1-1	once	TGTGCCAGCAATAGTGTCGGGGGGTTCACTGAAGCTTTCTTT	CASNSVGGFTEAFF
TRBV10-3	TRBD2	TRBJ2-7	few	TGTGCCATCAGTGAGGGGACTAGCGGGAGGCGGCAGTACTTC	CAISEGTSGRRQYF
TRBV6-4	NA	TRBJ2-2	NA	TGTGCCAGCAGTGACGGGAGAAACACCGGGGAGCTGTTTTTT	CASSDGRNTGELFF
TRBV18	NA	TRBJ1-2	NA	TGTGCCAGCTCACCTCTCGGAACAGGGATTGATGGCTACACCTTC	CASSPLGTGIDGYTF
TRBV5-1	NA	TRBJ1-1	once	TGCGCCAGCAGCTTGGGGCAAACCGAAGCTTTCTTT	CASSLGQTEAFF
TRBV29-1	NA	TRBJ2-7	NA	TGCAGCACCTGCCCAGACACGACATGCTACGAGCAGTACTTC	CSTCPDTTCYEQYF
TRBV6-5	NA	TRBJ2-1	NA	TGTGCCAGCAGTTACGTGGCAGCCGCCAGGAAGCAGTTCTTC	CASSYVAAARKQFF
TRBV28	NA	TRBJ2-2	few	TGTGCCAGCAGCCCCCTGGAGGGCCCCGGGGAGCTGTTTTTT	CASSPLEGPGELFF
TRBV19	NA	TRBJ1-1	NA	TGTGCCAGTAGAGCCCAACCCCCACGAAAAGCTTTCTTT	CASRAQPPRKAFF
TRBV28	NA	TRBJ2-3	NA	TGTGCCAGCACCACTACTCCCTATTTCACAGATACGCAGTATTTT	CASTTTPYFTDTQYF
TRBV27	TRBD2	TRBJ2-5	NA	TGTGCCAGCGGTTCGGGTTATGCGGGAGGTGAGACCCAGTACTTC	CASGSGYAGGETQYF
TRBV9	TRBD1	TRBJ2-7	NA	TGTGCCAGCAGCGTAGAGCCGGCACACGGGACAGGGGACTACGAGCAGTACTTC	CASSVEPAHGTGDYEQYF
TRBV6-5	NA	TRBJ1-2	NA	TGTGCCACCAAGACTATCTATGGCTACACCTTC	CATKTIYGYTF
TRBV12-1	NA	TRBJ1-2	NA	TGTGCCAGCAGCTTTCGGAACTATGGCTACACCTTC	CASSFRNYGYTF